The clone carrying this TCR beta chain was observed once. Its antigen is not known. This sample was included in a study of blood T cells in healthy people across ages. Study outcomes and limitations: Older age went with lower TCR beta diversity per million T cells, in a roughly linear way.

Through a sample-barcoded 5' primer and a J-beta primer mix, a second PCR was run for roughly 6 to 11 cycles. Through a template-switch adaptor with 12 random nucleotides, each cDNA molecule received a tag. TCRdb used MiXCR to reprocess the 5' RACE reads, holding one entry per CDR3 protein. This repertoire shows about 1.5 million distinct CDR3 sequences, about 45% found once; its top ten account for just over 4%. This TCR derives from a woman in her late teens or twenties in good health. The source material was blood.

CDR3 amino acids: CASSPDGVETQYF. The CDR3 nucleotides are TGTGCCAGCAGCCCGGACGGAGTGGAGACCCAGTACTTC. This chain connects TRBV7-2 to TRBJ2-5; no clear D. CDR1 and CDR2 from the germline V gene are SGHTA and FQGNSA. V was shortened by 5 bases and J by 5 bases, with 12 bases between the two germline ends. The CDR3 runs to 13 residues.